This T cell receptor beta chain was sequenced during a study of T cells after yellow fever vaccination. Study outcomes and limitations: Booster samples showed a return of most primary-vaccination clones (roughly 96% CD4, approximately 88% CD8). Only a small proportion of the clonotypes turned up in both the CD4 and the CD8 compartments, likely arising from convergent recombination. Contamination by abundant bulk-population clonotypes could be present in FACS-sorted repertoires.

5'RACE template switching added a universal primer site and UMIs to TCR cDNA. MiXCR, applied by TCRdb to the 5' RACE reads, yields one record per CDR3 protein. Of some 500,000 distinct CDR3 sequences listed, roughly 14% were seen once; the top ten hold 11% to 15%. On this clonotype itself: As yet, its antigen is unknown.

The source material was PBMCs, sampled on the day of the yellow fever booster vaccination. This clonotype was obtained from a man aged 25-45 years who received the YFV17D yellow fever vaccine.

The CDR3 loop reads CASSLYGGTNTEAFF. CDR3 in DNA: TGTGCCAGCAGTTTATATGGGGGAACGAACACTGAAGCTTTCTTT. The chain couples TRBV28 to TRBJ1-1, with a weak D call TRBD1 (5 bases). The germline V gene has CDR1 MDHEN and CDR2 SYDVKM. V was trimmed by 1 base and J by 1 base, leaving 10 bases between them. This CDR3 comprises 15 residues.